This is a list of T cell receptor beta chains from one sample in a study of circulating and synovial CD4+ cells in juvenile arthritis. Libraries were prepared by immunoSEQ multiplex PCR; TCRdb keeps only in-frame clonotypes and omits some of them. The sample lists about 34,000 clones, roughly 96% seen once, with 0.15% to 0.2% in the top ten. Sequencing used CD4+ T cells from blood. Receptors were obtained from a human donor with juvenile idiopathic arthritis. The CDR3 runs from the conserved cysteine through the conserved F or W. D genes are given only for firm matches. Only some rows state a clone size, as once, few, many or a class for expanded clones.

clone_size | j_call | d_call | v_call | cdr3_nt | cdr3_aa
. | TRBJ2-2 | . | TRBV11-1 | TGTGCCAGCAGCCAGGGGTTGGGCGGGGAGCTGTTTTTT | CASSQGLGGELFF
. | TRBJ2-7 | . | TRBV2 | TGTGCCAGCAGGAAGGACATCTACGAGCAGTACTTC | CASRKDIYEQYF
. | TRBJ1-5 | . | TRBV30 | TGTGCCTGGAGTGGAAACGGGAATCAGCCCCAGCATTTT | CAWSGNGNQPQHF
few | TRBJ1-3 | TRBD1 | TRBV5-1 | TGCGCCAGCAGCTTGGCCGGACAGGGCTATGGAAACACCATATATTTT | CASSLAGQGYGNTIYF
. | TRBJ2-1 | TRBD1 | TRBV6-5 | TGTGCCACCTTGGACAGGGTGGCCTATGAGCAGTTCTTC | CATLDRVAYEQFF
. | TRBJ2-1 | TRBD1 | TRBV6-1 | TGTGCCGGCAGTGTAGGGACAGGAGGCAATGAGCAGTTCTTC | CAGSVGTGGNEQFF
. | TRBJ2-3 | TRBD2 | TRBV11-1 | TGTGCCAGCAGCTTCGGTAGCGGGAGTGGGGCCACAGATACGCAGTATTTT | CASSFGSGSGATDTQYF
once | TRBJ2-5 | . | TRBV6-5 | TGTGCCAGCAGTAAAGGGACCAGGGGACAAGAGACCCAGTACTTC | CASSKGTRGQETQYF
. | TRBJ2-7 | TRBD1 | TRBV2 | TGTGCCAGCAGCCCCGGACAGGGGGCCTACGAGCAGTACTTC | CASSPGQGAYEQYF
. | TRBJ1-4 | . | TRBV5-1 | TGCGCCAGCAGCCAGGGCGGGGGGCAAAAACTGTTTTTT | CASSQGGGQKLFF
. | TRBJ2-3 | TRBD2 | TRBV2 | TGTGCCAGCAGTGTAGGGCTAGCGGGCTATTTT | CASSVGLAGYF
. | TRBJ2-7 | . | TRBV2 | TGTGCCAGCAGAGTAGCGCAAGGAACCTACGAGCAGTACTTC | CASRVAQGTYEQYF
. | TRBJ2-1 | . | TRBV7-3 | TGTGCCAGCAGCATTGACAGGAGTCCCTACAATGAGCAGTTCTTC | CASSIDRSPYNEQFF
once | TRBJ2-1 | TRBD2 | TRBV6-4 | TGTGCCAGCAGTTCCCTTACGGGGGGTTCTCCTAATGAGCAGTTCTTC | CASSSLTGGSPNEQFF
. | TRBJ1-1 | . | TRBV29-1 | TGCAGCGTTGGGGCAGGGAACACTGAAGCTTTCTTT | CSVGAGNTEAFF
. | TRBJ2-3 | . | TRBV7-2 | TGTGCCAGCAGCTTAGGCGCCAGCGGCACAGATACGCAGTATTTT | CASSLGASGTDTQYF
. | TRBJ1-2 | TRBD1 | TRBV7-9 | TGTGCCAGCAGGATGACAGGGGCAGAGGGCTACACCTTC | CASRMTGAEGYTF
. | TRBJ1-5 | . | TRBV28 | TGTGCCAGCAGTTTATGGAGCGTTTATAGCAATCAGCCCCAGCATTTT | CASSLWSVYSNQPQHF
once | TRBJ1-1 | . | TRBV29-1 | TGCAGCGTGGGACAACCGAACACTGAAGCTTTCTTT | CSVGQPNTEAFF
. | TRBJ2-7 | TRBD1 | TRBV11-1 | TGTGCCAGCAGCCCTACCTTGACAGGGTTGTACGAGCAGTACTTC | CASSPTLTGLYEQYF
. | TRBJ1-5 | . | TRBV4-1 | TGCGCCAGCAGCCAAGAGGGGCAGGGAAGCAATCAGCCCCAGCATTTT | CASSQEGQGSNQPQHF
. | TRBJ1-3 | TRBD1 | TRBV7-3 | TGTGCCAGCAGCTTGAACAGGGGCAACGGAAACACCATATATTTT | CASSLNRGNGNTIYF
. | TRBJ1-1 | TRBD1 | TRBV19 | TGTGCCAGTAGTCCGCGGGACAGGGTTGGGGCTGAAGCTTTCTTT | CASSPRDRVGAEAFF
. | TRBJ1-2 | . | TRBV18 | TGTGCCAGCTCACCAATGGTACAGGGACCTGGCTACACCTTC | CASSPMVQGPGYTF
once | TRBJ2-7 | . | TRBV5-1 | TGCGCCAGACACCTACCGGGGGACCACTACGAGCAGTACTTC | CARHLPGDHYEQYF
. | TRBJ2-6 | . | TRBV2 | TGTGCCAGCAGTAGTTTAAAACAGGGTAGTACCAACGTCCTGACTTTC | CASSSLKQGSTNVLTF
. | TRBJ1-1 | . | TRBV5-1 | TGCGCCAGCAGCGGGGCCAAGGACACTGAAGCTTTCTTT | CASSGAKDTEAFF
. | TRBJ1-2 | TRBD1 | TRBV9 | TGTGCCAGCAGCGGCAGGACAGGGATCTATGGCTACACCTTC | CASSGRTGIYGYTF
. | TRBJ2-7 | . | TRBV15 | TGTGCCACCAGCAGAGAGGGGGCGGGAGTGGCTGAGCAGTACTTC | CATSREGAGVAEQYF
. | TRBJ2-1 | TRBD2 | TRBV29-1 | TGCAGCGTTGATAGCCTAGCGGCGTACAATGAGCAGTTCTTC | CSVDSLAAYNEQFF
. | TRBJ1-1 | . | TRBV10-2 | TGCGCCAGCAGTGCCCGCGGGCCTCGGTGGACTGAAGCTTTCTTT | CASSARGPRWTEAFF
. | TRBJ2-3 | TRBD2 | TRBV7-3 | TGTGCCAGCAGCCGTCAACCGGGGGGGAACACAGATACGCAGTATTTT | CASSRQPGGNTDTQYF
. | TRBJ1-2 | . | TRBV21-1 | TGTGCCAGCAGCAAAGTTTGCAGGGGTCGGTACACCTTC | CASSKVCRGRYTF
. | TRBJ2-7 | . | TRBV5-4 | TGTGCCAGCAGCGACTCGGTCTTCGCCCACGAGCAGTACTTC | CASSDSVFAHEQYF
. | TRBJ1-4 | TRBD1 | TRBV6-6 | TGTGCCAGCAGTCAACTCCGGGACAGCAATGAAAAACTGTTTTTT | CASSQLRDSNEKLFF